The present T cell receptor beta chain was sequenced within a study of tumor and adjacent non-tumor tissue in lung cancer. Background on the study: Samples averaged about 4.3 million productive TCRbeta reads each.

The CDR3 has 15 residues. CDR1 and CDR2 (germline): SGHDT, YYEEEE. On this clonotype: Its target is not known. At one end, the junction sequence differs from germline, possibly due to a read error.

This sample's RNA came from whole unsorted tissue. Study findings and constraints: Normal lung showed higher cumulative top 100 clone frequency than tumor. Patients with more diverse tumor TCRs had worse survival. Compared with tumor, normal lung showed significantly lower TCR diversity.

A modified ARM-PCR protocol with three rounds of nested PCR amplified TCRbeta. TCRdb used MiXCR to reprocess the multiplex PCR reads, holding one entry per CDR3 protein. The sample yields over 85,000 distinct CDR3 sequences, approximately 80% seen once. V gene TRBV5-6 combines with J gene TRBJ1-2; a possible D gene is TRBD1 (5 bases). This TCR came from a man aged 70-80 years with non-small cell lung cancer. Sequencing was done on a sample of lung tumor tissue. CDR3 residues: CTSSRIDSAIYGYTF. CDR3 nucleotides: TGTACCAGCAGCAGAATCGACAGTGCTATCTATGGCTACACCTTC.